One and the same sample provided the 8 T cell receptor beta chains below, sequenced in a study of T cell repertoires in cytomegalovirus infection. For these receptors, no antigen is known. TCRdb redid the calling of the reads with MiXCR, one entry per CDR3 protein. The sample has 200,000 or so distinct CDR3 sequences, approximately 38% seen once. The material was CD8+ T cells from cultured PBMCs, obtained from culture after CMV antigen stimulation. The receptors originated from a human donor in good health (CMV status not recorded). Some clones in this sample may be carry-over from other donors' samples.

This clonotype came up once. V is TRBV7-8 and J is TRBJ2-1, with TRBD2 matching 7 bases. The CDR3 runs 13 residues. Germline values: CDR1 SGHVS, CDR2 FQNEAQ. Unmatched junction bases numbered 3, after V lost 1 base and J lost 9 bases. DNA for the CDR3: TGTGCCAGCAGCTTAGGACTAGCCGGTGAGCAGTTCTTC. Its protein is CASSLGLAGEQFF. Looking up the rest from reference TRBV7-8 and TRBJ2-1 gives the full variable domain: GAGVSQSPRYKVAKRGQDVALRCDPISGHVSLFWYQQALGQGPEFLTYFQNEAQLDKSGLPSDRFFAERPEGSVSTLKIQRTQQEDSAVYLCASSLGLAGEQFFGPGTRLTVL.

J is TRBJ1-2 and V is TRBV27, with a tentative D call TRBD1 (5 bases). V lost 11 bases and J 0 bases, leaving 13 bases between the germline ends. This CDR3 has 13 residues. The germline V gene encodes CDR1 MNHEY and CDR2 SMNVEV (reference sequence). CDR3 sequence reads: CAVYQGANYGYTF. The CDR3 DNA is TGTGCCGTTTACCAGGGAGCTAACTATGGCTACACCTTC.

This clonotype was counted only a few times. The chain has TRBV6-2 or TRBV6-3 and TRBJ1-1; a possible D gene is TRBD1 (6 bases). The CDR3 loop spans 13 amino acids. V was trimmed by 5 bases and J by 5 bases, leaving 12 bases between them. Per the germline V gene, CDR1 is MNHEY and CDR2 is SVGEGT. This chain's CDR3 is CASSTGRDTEAFF. The CDR3 DNA reads as TGTGCCAGCAGTACAGGGCGGGATACTGAAGCTTTCTTT.

The chain couples TRBV19 to TRBJ2-1; 8 nucleotides line up with TRBD2. The CDR3 extends over 13 amino acids. Germline loops: CDR1 LNHDA, CDR2 SQIVND (reference sequence). V lost 11 bases to trimming and J lost 3 bases; unmatched junction nucleotides: 6. Here the CDR3 reads CASRTSGYNEQFF. The CDR3 DNA follows: TGTGCCTCTAGAACTAGCGGCTACAATGAGCAGTTCTTC.

This clonotype was detected only a few times. This chain links TRBV6-1 with TRBJ2-7; possibly TRBD1 for D (6 bases). CDR1 is MNHNS and CDR2 is SASEGT in the germline V gene. Trimming stripped 10 bases from V and 7 bases from J, with 17 bases between. The CDR3 runs to 12 residues. The CDR3: CANEGQPGEQYF. CDR3 nucleotide sequence: TGTGCCAATGAAGGACAGCCAGGGGAGCAGTACTTC.

The chain combines TRBV27 with TRBJ2-7, with 11 bases aligning to TRBD2. This CDR3 comprises 15 residues. The germline V gene has CDR1 MNHEY and CDR2 SMNVEV (reference sequence). J gave up 5 bases and V 6 bases, and 9 bases lay outside the gene matches. The CDR3 here is CASSRRTSGHHEQYF. In DNA form, the CDR3 reads TGTGCCAGCAGCCGCCGGACTAGCGGGCACCACGAGCAGTACTTC.

In its sample, this clonotype was seen a few times. The V call is TRBV7-2, the J call TRBJ2-1; D ambiguous. The CDR3 runs to 12 residues. V lost 5 bases to trimming and J lost 8 bases, with 10 bases between them. Germline V gene lookup returns CDR1 SGHTA and CDR2 FQGNSA. The CDR3 DNA sequence: TGTGCCAGCAGCCCCCGGACCCATGAGCAGTTCTTC. This translates into CASSPRTHEQFF.

This sequence joins TRBV30 and TRBJ2-3; 10 nucleotides line up with TRBD2. After removal of 2 bases from V and 5 bases from J, the junction contained 7 bases not matched to a gene. This CDR3 region has 15 residues. Germline V gives CDR1 GTSNPN, CDR2 SVGIG (reference sequence). CDR3 DNA: TGTGCCTGGAGTCCCGGACTAGCGGAGGGAGATACGCAGTATTTT. It is translated as CAWSPGLAEGDTQYF.